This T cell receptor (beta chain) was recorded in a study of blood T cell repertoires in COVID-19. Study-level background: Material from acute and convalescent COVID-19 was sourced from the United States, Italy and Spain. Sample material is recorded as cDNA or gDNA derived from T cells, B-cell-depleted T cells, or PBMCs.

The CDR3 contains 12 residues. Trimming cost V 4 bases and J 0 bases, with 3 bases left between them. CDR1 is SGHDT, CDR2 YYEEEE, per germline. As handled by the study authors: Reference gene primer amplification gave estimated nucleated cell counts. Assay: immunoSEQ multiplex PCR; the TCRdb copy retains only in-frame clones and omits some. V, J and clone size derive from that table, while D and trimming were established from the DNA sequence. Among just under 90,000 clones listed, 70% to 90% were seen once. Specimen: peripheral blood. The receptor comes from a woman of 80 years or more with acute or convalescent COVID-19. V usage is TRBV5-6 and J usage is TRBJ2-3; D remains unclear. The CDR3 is CASSRSTDTQYF. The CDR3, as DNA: TGTGCCAGCAGCCGGAGCACAGATACGCAGTATTTT.